The 27 T cell receptor beta chains below come from one sample, sequenced in a study of blood T cell repertoires in COVID-19. TCRdb's table, derived via immunoSEQ multiplex PCR, lists solely in-frame clones and lacks some. The table shows about 360,000 clones, with roughly four fifths occurring only once. Sequencing input: peripheral blood. These receptors originate from a human donor with acute or convalescent COVID-19. The donor label of this sample is uncertain.

The V call is TRBV5-1, the J call TRBJ1-1; TRBD1 is a possible D gene (5 bases). The CDR3 extends over 14 amino acids. Germline V lookup: CDR1 SGHRS, CDR2 YFSETQ. The V end lost 7 bases, the J end lost 0 bases, and 13 bases lay between the germline ends. Here the CDR3 reads CASGTGRLNTEAFF. The CDR3 nucleotides are TGCGCCAGCGGAACAGGTCGCCTGAACACTGAAGCTTTCTTT.

A few counts support this clone. The chain carries TRBV2 and TRBJ1-6, with 10 bases aligning to TRBD1. V lost 7 bases and J lost 6; bases outside the gene matches: 3. CDR3 length: 14 residues. The V gene's germline CDR1 is SNHLY and CDR2 FYNNEI. The CDR3 loop reads CASTRTGGNSPLHF. For the CDR3, the DNA is TGTGCCAGCACCAGGACAGGGGGTAATTCACCCCTCCACTTT.

The genes are TRBV14 and TRBJ1-1, with 7 positions matching TRBD1. V shed 4 bases and J 2 bases; nucleotides not matched to a gene: 4. Per germline, CDR1 SGHDN and CDR2 FVKESK. The CDR3 sequence is 14 residues long. The CDR3, as DNA: TGTGCCAGCAGCCTAACAGGGGTAAACACTGAAGCTTTCTTT. Amino acid sequence: CASSLTGVNTEAFF.

This clone has a handful of counts. The chain has TRBV4-1 and TRBJ1-5, with D tentatively TRBD1 (5 bases). The CDR3 consists of 16 residues. Germline V gene data show CDR1 as MGHRA and CDR2 as YSYEKL. The germline V and J ends were trimmed by 1 base and 1 base, with 11 bases remaining between them. CDR3 nucleotide sequence: TGCGCCAGCAGCCAAGGGGGGGTAGGCAGCAATCAGCCCCAGCATTTT. Residues: CASSQGGVGSNQPQHF.

In this sample, this clone turned up a few times. The chain carries TRBV7-9 and TRBJ2-1, with 9 bases that match TRBD2. V was pared by 4 bases and J by 8 bases, with 6 bases of the junction left unmatched. In germline, CDR1 is SEHNR, CDR2 FQNEAQ (reference sequence). The CDR3 length is 14 residues. The CDR3 here is CASSSGTSSYEQFF. The DNA for the CDR3 is TGTGCCAGCAGCTCAGGGACTAGCTCCTATGAGCAGTTCTTC.

V is TRBV7-9 and J is TRBJ2-7, with 15 bases lining up with TRBD2. The V gene end was trimmed by 3 bases and the J gene end by 1 base; junction bases not matched to a gene: 4. This CDR3 spans 17 amino acids. Looked up from germline, CDR1 is SEHNR and CDR2 is FQNEAQ (reference sequence). The CDR3 sequence is CASSFGLAGGPSYEQYF. The CDR3 bases are TGTGCCAGCAGCTTCGGACTAGCGGGAGGGCCGTCCTACGAGCAGTACTTC. The full variable domain, with the rest looked up from reference TRBV7-9 and TRBJ2-7, is DTGVSQNPRHKITKRGQNVTFRCDPISEHNRLYWYRQTLGQGPEFLTYFQNEAQLEKSRLLSDRFSAERPKGSFSTLEIQRTEQGDSAMYLCASSFGLAGGPSYEQYFGPGTRLTVT.

The chain is built from TRBV7-6 and TRBJ2-3; 9 bases align to TRBD2. From germline, CDR1 is SGHVS and CDR2 FNYEAQ. CDR3 length: 17 amino acids. V was pared by 1 base and J by 2 bases, with 7 bases of the junction left unmatched. The CDR3 sequence is CASSLGPSGASTDTQYF. CDR3 coding DNA: TGTGCCAGCAGCTTAGGTCCTAGCGGGGCCTCCACAGATACGCAGTATTTT. Combining the CDR3 with reference TRBV7-6 and TRBJ2-3 gives the whole variable domain GAGVSQSPRYKVTKRGQDVALRCDPISGHVSLYWYRQALGQGPEFLTYFNYEAQQDKSGLPNDRFSAERPEGSISTLTIQRTEQRDSAMYRCASSLGPSGASTDTQYFGPGTRLTVL.

V and J are TRBV6-6 and TRBJ1-2; D is unresolved. CDR3 length: 15 amino acids. CDR1 MNHNY and CDR2 SVGAGI come from the germline V gene (reference sequence). V lost 0 bases and J lost 0, with 8 bases in between. CDR3 residues: CASSYSSGANYGYTF. The CDR3 DNA reads as TGTGCCAGCAGTTACTCCTCGGGAGCTAACTATGGCTACACCTTC.

This clone was counted a few times. J is TRBJ1-5 and V is TRBV11-3; D is unresolved. V lost 5 bases and J lost 0, with 20 bases in between. Germline V gives CDR1 SGHNT, CDR2 YENEEA. The CDR3 runs to 18 residues. CDR3 sequence reads: CASSPRPLNFISNQPQHF. CDR3 coding DNA: TGTGCCAGCAGCCCGAGGCCTCTGAATTTTATTAGCAATCAGCCCCAGCATTTT.

The chain links TRBV7-2 to TRBJ1-5; D remains unclear. CDR1 is SGHTA, CDR2 FQGNSA, per germline. CDR3 length: 16 residues. The V end was cut by 1 base, the J end by 1 base, with 11 bases between. CDR3 sequence: CASSLVSGFSNQPQHF. The DNA for the CDR3 is TGTGCCAGCAGCTTAGTGTCGGGTTTCAGCAATCAGCCCCAGCATTTT.

The genes are TRBV7-9 and TRBJ2-1; D is possibly TRBD2 (6 bases). V lost 5 bases to trimming and J lost 6 bases, with 17 bases between them. The CDR3 consists of 15 residues. CDR1 and CDR2 (germline): SEHNR, FQNEAQ (reference sequence). CDR3: CASSAGSTDGNEQFF. CDR3 in DNA: TGTGCCAGCAGCGCGGGGTCCACCGACGGCAATGAGCAGTTCTTC.

This clone was recorded only once. The J gene is TRBJ1-2, the V gene TRBV6-5; perhaps TRBD1 as D (6 bases). The CDR3 extends over 14 amino acids. V lost 5 bases and J lost 8, with 18 bases in between. Germline V gives CDR1 MNHEY, CDR2 SVGAGI. The CDR3: CASSRDGSRGGYTF. DNA of the CDR3: TGTGCCAGCAGTCGGGACGGATCCAGGGGAGGCTACACCTTC.

The rearrangement uses TRBV7-8 and TRBJ1-3, with D possibly being TRBD1 (6 bases). Germline V gene lookup returns CDR1 SGHVS and CDR2 FQNEAQ. The CDR3 covers 15 residues. V was trimmed by 1 base and J by 4 bases, leaving 11 bases between them. For the CDR3, the DNA is TGTGCCAGCAGCTTAGGGCGGACAGAGGGAAACACCATATATTTT. Translation: CASSLGRTEGNTIYF.

The chain links TRBV10-3 to TRBJ1-5; 7 bases are shared with TRBD1. V dropped 4 bases and J dropped 2; count of bases not matched to a gene: 2. Germline V CDR1 and CDR2: ENHRY, SYGVKD. This CDR3 spans 14 amino acids. The CDR3 DNA reads TGTGCCATCAGTGTCGGACAGGGCAATCAGCCCCAGCATTTT. Its protein is CAISVGQGNQPQHF.

This sequence joins TRBV19 and TRBJ2-5; 9 positions agree with TRBD1. The CDR3 consists of 14 residues. V trimming: 6 bases; J trimming: 11 bases; junction bases outside the gene matches: 13. The germline V gene has CDR1 LNHDA and CDR2 SQIVND (reference sequence). The CDR3 DNA reads as TGTGCCAGTAGCCAGCGGGACAGGGCCAGGGAGCAGTACTTC. This translates into CASSQRDRAREQYF.

The table lists this clone with a few counts. The CDR3 loop reads CASGFVGTLSRNEQFF. CDR3 coding DNA: TGTGCTAGTGGTTTTGTCGGGACATTATCTCGGAATGAGCAGTTCTTC. The chain recombines TRBV12-5 with TRBJ2-1, with D possibly TRBD1 on 6 matching bases. There are 16 residues in the CDR3. Trimming shortened V by 3 bases and J by 7 bases, and 19 bases separated the two germline ends. Germline V lookup: CDR1 LGHNT, CDR2 FRNRAP.

The chain employs TRBV27 and TRBJ1-6, with D maybe TRBD1 (5 bases). Trimming stripped 4 bases from V and 7 bases from J, with 11 bases between. The CDR3 has 14 amino acids. Looked up from germline, CDR1 is MNHEY and CDR2 is SMNVEV (reference sequence). The CDR3 here is CASSWGVANSPLHF. CDR3 bases: TGTGCCAGCAGTTGGGGGGTTGCCAATTCACCCCTCCACTTT.

This chain uses TRBV10-3 with TRBJ2-7, with 9 bases identical to TRBD2. Per the germline V gene, CDR1 is ENHRY and CDR2 is SYGVKD. Trimming at V came to 5 bases and at J to 4 bases, leaving 15 bases not matched to a gene. The CDR3 extends over 17 amino acids. This CDR3 reads CAISLPRVVAGVYEQYF. The DNA for the CDR3 is TGTGCCATCAGTCTCCCTCGAGTGGTAGCGGGAGTGTACGAGCAGTACTTC.

The rearrangement links TRBV3-1 (or the pseudogene TRBV3-2) to TRBJ1-6, with D maybe TRBD1 (5 bases). Per germline, CDR1 LGHDT and CDR2 YNNKEL (reference sequence). Between the trimmed V and J ends, which lost 1 base and 10 bases, there was a span of 11 bases. The CDR3 has 14 amino acids. In DNA, the CDR3 is TGTGCCAGCAGCCAAGCCAGGGCTAAATCACCCCTCCACTTT. This sequence encodes CASSQARAKSPLHF.

The V call is TRBV25-1, the J call TRBJ2-7; TRBD2 aligns across 9 bases. V dropped 0 bases and J dropped 4; count of bases not matched to a gene: 4. Germline loops: CDR1 MGHDK, CDR2 SYGVNS. The CDR3 runs 15 residues. The CDR3 region is CASSEYGTSNYEQYF. DNA of the CDR3: TGTGCCAGCAGTGAATATGGGACTAGCAATTACGAGCAGTACTTC.

This clone was observed a handful of times. In DNA, the CDR3 is TGTGCCAGCACCCCGGGGGGCAACGAGCAGTACTTC. Translated: CASTPGGNEQYF. The genes are TRBV7-9 and TRBJ2-7; possibly TRBD2 for D (7 bases). Germline V gene sequence: CDR1 SEHNR, CDR2 FQNEAQ (reference sequence). V lost 7 bases and J lost 5, with 12 bases in between. The CDR3 contains 12 residues.

The CDR3 sequence is CAISGYANTGELFF. The CDR3 DNA reads as TGTGCCATCAGTGGCTACGCGAACACCGGGGAGCTGTTTTTT. The J gene is TRBJ2-2, the V gene TRBV10-3; D not resolved. Germline V lookup: CDR1 ENHRY, CDR2 SYGVKD. The CDR3 has 14 amino acids. The germline V and J ends were trimmed by 4 bases and 0 bases, with 6 bases remaining between them.

This chain uses TRBV5-8 with TRBJ1-5; D is ambiguous. This CDR3 has 18 amino acids. From germline, CDR1 is SGHTS and CDR2 YDEGEE. Trimming removed 1 base from V and 2 bases from J, with 19 bases in between. The CDR3 sequence is CASSLSYSGSGGNQPQHF. The CDR3, as DNA: TGTGCCAGCAGCTTGAGTTACTCGGGGAGTGGCGGCAATCAGCCCCAGCATTTT.

The chain employs TRBV27 and TRBJ1-6, with D hard to call. V was cut by 7 bases and J by 5 bases, with 12 bases left in between. The CDR3 consists of 14 residues. Germline assignment: CDR1 MNHEY and CDR2 SMNVEV (reference sequence). CDR3 loop: CASKGGNNNSPLHF. CDR3 bases: TGTGCCAGCAAGGGAGGGAACAATAATTCACCCCTCCACTTT.

V is TRBV28 and J is TRBJ1-6, with D unresolved. The CDR3 totals 12 residues. V dropped 7 bases and J dropped 8 bases, with 9 bases sitting between them. Germline V gene data show CDR1 as MDHEN and CDR2 as SYDVKM. Written as DNA, the CDR3 is TGTGCCAGCACCCTTCCCTATTCACCCCTCCACTTT. This translates into CASTLPYSPLHF.

This clone came up a few times. The gene calls are TRBV7-6 and TRBJ1-5; D might be TRBD1 (5 bases). With 5 bases removed from V and 3 bases from J, the gap between germline ends came to 17 bases. Per germline, CDR1 SGHVS and CDR2 FNYEAQ. The CDR3 contains 16 residues. In DNA, the CDR3 is TGTGCCAGCAGCCCGACTTGGGGGGGACCCAATCAGCCCCAGCATTTT. Translating it yields CASSPTWGGPNQPQHF.

The CDR3 DNA is TGTGCCAGCAGGGACCGGGACAGAGAAAATTCACCCCTCCACTTT. As protein: CASRDRDRENSPLHF. The chain couples TRBV2 to TRBJ1-6; TRBD1 agrees at 7 bases. CDR1 is SNHLY, CDR2 FYNNEI, per germline. V lost 6 bases and J lost 7; bases outside the gene matches: 9. The CDR3 extends over 15 amino acids.